This entry features one T cell receptor beta chain sequence. These data originate in a study of blood T cell repertoires in COVID-19. Sequencing was performed with immunoSEQ multiplex PCR; in TCRdb, only in-frame clones are kept and a portion is missing. Counted here are 200,000 or so clones, 80% to 95% occurring once; the ten biggest clones make up around 0.84%. Germline-derived CDR1 and CDR2 are KGHSH and LQKENI. V shed 1 base and J shed 6 bases, with 9 bases lying between them. This CDR3 has 13 residues. The sequence derives from a man aged 55 to 69 with COVID-19, enrolled during active disease. The chain recombines TRBV18 with TRBJ1-2, with no clear D. Sequenced input: peripheral blood. CDR3 sequence: CASSPQYGDGYTF. CDR3 DNA: TGTGCCAGCTCACCACAGTATGGAGATGGCTACACCTTC.